Following are 32 T cell receptor beta chains from one sample sequenced in a study of siplizumab effects on memory and regulatory T cells. TCRdb's table, derived via immunoSEQ multiplex PCR, lists solely in-frame clones and lacks some. The sample consists of approximately 70,000 clones, roughly nine tenths of them appearing once. The sequenced sample was CD8+ T cells sorted from blood. These TCRs come from a human donor in good health.

The V and J genes are TRBV9 and TRBJ2-1; D is unclear. Looked up from germline, CDR1 is SGDLS and CDR2 is YYNGEE. V was cut by 0 bases and J by 0 bases, with 7 bases left in between. The CDR3 covers 15 residues. The CDR3 nucleotides are TGTGCCAGCAGCGTAGCCCCTAGCTCCTACAATGAGCAGTTCTTC. This gives the protein CASSVAPSSYNEQFF.

The rearrangement uses TRBV19 and TRBJ2-7; D possibly corresponds to TRBD1 (7 bases). The V end was cut by 5 bases, the J end by 3 bases, with 17 bases between. The CDR3 sequence is 15 residues long. Per the germline V gene, CDR1 is LNHDA and CDR2 is SQIVND (reference sequence). The CDR3 DNA follows: TGTGCCAGTAGTGCGGGACAGACACCCAACTACGAGCAGTACTTC. Residues: CASSAGQTPNYEQYF.

Comments on this clone: Sequence at one end of the junction differs from germline and may be a read error. The chain couples TRBV14 to TRBJ2-7, with a tentative D call TRBD1 (6 bases). The germline CDR1 and CDR2 sequences are SGHDN and FVKESK. The CDR3 runs 13 residues. In nucleotides, the CDR3 is TGTGCCAGCAGCCAAGACCCGGGACACCGACCCGATTTC. Residues: CASSQDPGHRPDF.

V gene TRBV27 combines with J gene TRBJ1-2; D is unresolved. Looked up from germline, CDR1 is MNHEY and CDR2 is SMNVEV (reference sequence). Deletions cut 1 base from V and 4 bases from J, with 7 bases between. The CDR3 loop spans 13 amino acids. The CDR3, as DNA: TGTGCCAGCAGTTTATGGGAGGGCTATGGCTACACCTTC. It translates to CASSLWEGYGYTF.

The chain couples TRBV27 to TRBJ2-2; 10 bases align to TRBD1. V dropped 5 bases and J dropped 0; count of bases not matched to a gene: 15. CDR1 is MNHEY and CDR2 is SMNVEV in the germline V gene (reference sequence). The CDR3 runs to 20 residues. CDR3 in DNA: TGTGCCAGCAGTCACCCAAATCCGGGACAGGGGATTACGAACACCGGGGAGCTGTTTTTT. Amino acids: CASSHPNPGQGITNTGELFF.

The CDR3: CASSSIDPTEQFF. The CDR3 nucleotides read TGTGCCAGCAGCAGTATAGACCCGACAGAGCAGTTCTTC. The V call is TRBV7-9, the J call TRBJ2-1; D not resolved. The CDR3 is made up of 13 amino acids. In germline, CDR1 is SEHNR, CDR2 FQNEAQ (reference sequence). Trimming left V 5 bases short and J 10 bases short, with 15 bases between.

The chain uses TRBV11-2 and TRBJ2-4, with 7 bases identical to TRBD2. V lost 8 bases and J lost 4; bases outside the gene matches: 14. Germline V gene data show CDR1 as SGHAT and CDR2 as FQNNGV. The CDR3 totals 16 residues. The CDR3 loop is CASDDPKRDGKNIQYF. CDR3 DNA: TGTGCCAGCGACGACCCCAAGCGGGACGGTAAAAACATTCAGTACTTC. The full variable domain, its missing parts supplied by reference TRBV11-2 and TRBJ2-4, is EAGVAQSPRYKIIEKRQSVAFWCNPISGHATLYWYQQILGQGPKLLIQFQNNGVVDDSQLPKDRFSAERLKGVDSTLKIQPAKLEDSAVYLCASDDPKRDGKNIQYFGAGTRLSVL.

The chain has TRBV27 and TRBJ1-1, with a tentative D call TRBD1 (6 bases). Trimming removed 7 bases from V and 0 bases from J, with 18 bases in between. From germline, CDR1 is MNHEY and CDR2 SMNVEV (reference sequence). The CDR3 has 16 residues. CDR3 DNA sequence: TGTGCCAGCATTGTTTTTGGAGGACAGATGAACACTGAAGCTTTCTTT. It specifies CASIVFGGQMNTEAFF.

This chain uses TRBV18 with TRBJ1-6; D is ambiguous. The CDR3 contains 15 residues. CDR1 KGHSH and CDR2 LQKENI come from the germline V gene. The V end lost 3 bases, the J end lost 6 bases, and 12 bases lay between the germline ends. For the CDR3, the DNA is TGTGCCAGCTCACCTAGCACTAGATCTAATTCACCCCTCCACTTT. Its translation is CASSPSTRSNSPLHF.

The chain uses TRBV18 and TRBJ2-2, with TRBD1 matching 9 bases. With 4 bases clipped from V and 6 bases from J, the junction kept 12 bases outside the gene matches. This CDR3 is 17 amino acids long. CDR1 KGHSH and CDR2 LQKENI come from the germline V gene. The chain's CDR3 is CASSLLAGQGDPGELFF. The CDR3, as DNA: TGTGCCAGCTCACTTCTGGCGGGACAGGGCGATCCCGGGGAGCTGTTTTTT.

The chain is built from TRBV27 and TRBJ2-7; 11 nucleotides match TRBD2. CDR3 length: 16 residues. The germline V gene has CDR1 MNHEY and CDR2 SMNVEV (reference sequence). Trimming at V came to 3 bases and at J to 0 bases, leaving 4 bases not matched to a gene. The CDR3 nucleotides read TGTGCCAGCAGTTTGACTAGCGGGGTCCACTCCTACGAGCAGTACTTC. Its translation: CASSLTSGVHSYEQYF.

The V gene is TRBV7-6, the J gene TRBJ2-1; 9 bases align to TRBD1. Germline trimming cut 6 bases from V and 5 bases from J; bases unmatched to any gene: 14. This CDR3 is built from 17 residues. Per germline, CDR1 SGHVS and CDR2 FNYEAQ. CDR3 loop: CASRSTTLQGAHNEQFF. The CDR3 region has the DNA TGTGCCAGCAGATCTACTACCTTACAGGGGGCGCACAATGAGCAGTTCTTC.

Turning to this clone: The junction differs from germline at one of its ends, possibly a read error. The rearrangement uses TRBV7-7 and TRBJ2-3; a weak D match, TRBD2 (5 bases). Germline CDR1 and CDR2: SSHAT and FNYEAQ (reference sequence). The length of the CDR3 is 17 residues. The CDR3 is CASSFGLATDSTDTQYF. DNA of the CDR3: TGTGCTAGCAGCTTCGGGCTAGCCACAGATTCCACAGATACGCAGTATTTT.

V is TRBV2 and J is TRBJ1-1; TRBD1 matches 8 bases. The CDR3 consists of 14 residues. The V gene's germline CDR1 is SNHLY and CDR2 FYNNEI. The V gene end was trimmed by 6 bases and the J gene end by 5 bases; junction bases not matched to a gene: 8. This chain's CDR3 is CASRGGQVETEAFF. CDR3 in DNA: TGTGCCAGCAGGGGGGGACAGGTGGAAACTGAAGCTTTCTTT.

The chain is built from TRBV27 and TRBJ2-1, with TRBD2 identical over 14 bases. The CDR3 covers 14 residues. The J segment lost 8 bases and the V segment lost 5 bases, leaving 2 bases of the junction unmatched. CDR1 is MNHEY, CDR2 SMNVEV, per germline (reference sequence). DNA for the CDR3: TGTGCCAGCAGTCGACTAGCGGGGGGGGATGAGCAGTTCTTC. It codes for CASSRLAGGDEQFF.

This sequence joins TRBV10-1 and TRBJ2-3, with 7 bases aligning to TRBD2. CDR1 WNHNN and CDR2 SYGVQD come from the germline V gene (reference sequence). V gave up 4 bases and J gave up 2 bases; unmatched junction bases: 9. The CDR3 is made up of 16 amino acids. This CDR3 is CASSVGSGPHTDTQYF. In nucleotides, the CDR3 is TGCGCCAGCAGTGTGGGTAGCGGGCCCCACACAGATACGCAGTATTTT.

The rearrangement joins TRBV6-6 to TRBJ2-7; 12 bases are shared with TRBD2. The germline V gene encodes CDR1 MNHNY and CDR2 SVGAGI (reference sequence). V shed 6 bases, J shed 0 bases, and the junction held 3 bases outside the gene matches. There are 15 residues in the CDR3. The CDR3 bases are TGTGCCAGCAGCATGACTAGCGGGAGCTCCTACGAGCAGTACTTC. This codes for CASSMTSGSSYEQYF.

The table lists this clone with a count of one. The J gene is TRBJ2-7, the V gene TRBV11-2; tentative D call: TRBD1 (6 bases). V was trimmed by 2 bases and J by 1 base, leaving 12 bases between them. Looked up from germline, CDR1 is SGHAT and CDR2 is FQNNGV. CDR3 size: 15 residues. CDR3 residues: CASSLSRQVSYEQYF. Here the CDR3 DNA reads TGTGCCAGCAGCTTAAGTCGACAGGTTTCCTACGAGCAGTACTTC.

This chain joins TRBV7-9 and TRBJ1-1; unclear D gene. The length of the CDR3 is 11 residues. Looked up from germline, CDR1 is SEHNR and CDR2 is FQNEAQ (reference sequence). The V end lost 2 bases, the J end lost 2 bases, and 0 bases lay between the germline ends. The DNA for the CDR3 is TGTGCCAGCAGCTTAAACACTGAAGCTTTCTTT. This encodes CASSLNTEAFF.

J is TRBJ1-1 and V is TRBV14; 9 bases agree with TRBD1. J lost 5 bases, V lost 0 bases, and 4 bases had no gene match. Germline CDR1 and CDR2: SGHDN and FVKESK. This CDR3 is 15 amino acids long. The DNA for the CDR3 is TGTGCCAGCAGCCAAGATGGGACAGGGAGAACTGAAGCTTTCTTT. Its translation: CASSQDGTGRTEAFF.

V and J are TRBV6-1 and TRBJ1-1; no clear D gene. V lost 7 bases, J lost 3 bases, and 9 bases lay in between. Germline V gene data show CDR1 as MNHNS and CDR2 as SASEGT. CDR3 length: 12 amino acids. CDR3 amino acids: CASKLADTEAFF. The CDR3 DNA reads as TGTGCCAGCAAGTTGGCGGACACTGAAGCTTTCTTT.

CDR3 coding DNA: TGCGCCAGCAGCTTGCTAGCGGGGTTTTACAATGAGCAGTTCTTC. This translates into CASSLLAGFYNEQFF. This chain connects TRBV4-1 to TRBJ2-1; 9 nucleotides align to TRBD2. V shed 5 bases and J 4 bases; nucleotides not matched to a gene: 6. The CDR3 is made up of 15 amino acids. The germline V gene has CDR1 MGHRA and CDR2 YSYEKL.

The chain links TRBV27 to TRBJ1-3; possible D gene TRBD1, 6 bases. CDR1 MNHEY and CDR2 SMNVEV come from the germline V gene (reference sequence). The CDR3 spans 16 residues. The V and J ends lost 0 bases and 0 bases respectively, with 9 bases between them. This CDR3 is CASSLSGGLSGNTIYF. CDR3 coding DNA: TGTGCCAGCAGTTTATCTGGGGGGCTCTCTGGAAACACCATATATTTT.

A single count supports this clone. The genes are TRBV19 and TRBJ1-5; 7 bases are a match to TRBD1. J gave up 7 bases and V 6 bases, and 9 bases lay outside the gene matches. CDR3 length: 14 residues. Germline assignment: CDR1 LNHDA and CDR2 SQIVND (reference sequence). The CDR3 DNA follows: TGTGCCAGTAGGTCGACAGGGTATTTGCAGCCCCAGCATTTT. Its translation: CASRSTGYLQPQHF.

The chain uses TRBV15 and TRBJ2-3, with TRBD2 matching 11 bases. The CDR3 length is 18 residues. V lost 3 bases to trimming and J lost 2 bases; unmatched junction nucleotides: 10. Germline CDR1 and CDR2: LNHNV and YYDKDF (reference sequence). CDR3 amino acids: CATSSGTSGLLNTDTQYF. The DNA for the CDR3 is TGTGCCACCAGCAGTGGGACTAGCGGCCTACTCAACACAGATACGCAGTATTTT.

V and J are TRBV7-9 and TRBJ2-7, with 9 bases lining up with TRBD2. J gave up 2 bases and V 5 bases, and 7 bases lay outside the gene matches. The CDR3 loop spans 15 amino acids. CDR1 and CDR2 from the germline V gene are SEHNR and FQNEAQ (reference sequence). CDR3 region: CASSPSLAGTYEQYF. The CDR3 DNA sequence: TGTGCCAGCAGCCCGTCACTAGCGGGTACCTACGAGCAGTACTTC.

CDR3 DNA: TGTGCCAGTAGTATAGGGGACAGGGGACAGAAGGTCGAGCAGTACTTC. It codes for CASSIGDRGQKVEQYF. The gene calls are TRBV19 and TRBJ2-7; 10 bases map to TRBD1. The V gene's germline CDR1 is LNHDA and CDR2 SQIVND (reference sequence). The V segment lost 1 base and the J segment 6 bases; nucleotides outside the gene matches: 9. The CDR3 length is 16 residues.

The rearrangement joins TRBV27 to TRBJ1-5, with 9 bases identical to TRBD1. V shed 0 bases, J shed 6 bases, and the junction held 6 bases outside the gene matches. Germline V CDR1 and CDR2: MNHEY, SMNVEV (reference sequence). The CDR3 is made up of 16 amino acids. The CDR3 bases are TGTGCCAGCAGTTTATCTGGACAGGGGAACGGTCAGCCCCAGCATTTT. Its translation: CASSLSGQGNGQPQHF.

The V call is TRBV19, the J call TRBJ2-7; no firm D call. V was clipped by 7 bases and J by 0 bases, with 13 bases between them. The CDR3 spans 14 residues. In germline, CDR1 is LNHDA, CDR2 SQIVND (reference sequence). The chain's CDR3 is CASKVIPSSYEQYF. Written as DNA, the CDR3 is TGTGCCAGTAAGGTCATACCTAGCTCCTACGAGCAGTACTTC. Combining the CDR3 with reference TRBV19 and TRBJ2-7 gives the whole variable domain DGGITQSPKYLFRKEGQNVTLSCEQNLNHDAMYWYRQDPGQGLRLIYYSQIVNDFQKGDIAEGYSVSREKKESFPLTVTSAQKNPTAFYLCASKVIPSSYEQYFGPGTRLTVT.

A single count supports this clone. The V call is TRBV7-6, the J call TRBJ2-1; no definite D call. V was clipped by 4 bases and J by 0 bases, with 13 bases between them. CDR1 SGHVS and CDR2 FNYEAQ come from the germline V gene. The CDR3 length is 16 residues. CDR3 region: CASSSPTAGSYNEQFF. The CDR3 DNA reads as TGTGCCAGCAGCTCCCCGACGGCAGGCTCCTACAATGAGCAGTTCTTC.

V and J are TRBV25-1 and TRBJ2-5, with D hard to call. TRBJ2-7 explains the end of the DNA better; the J call may be wrong. The CDR3 covers 12 residues. Germline V gives CDR1 MGHDK, CDR2 SYGVNS. CDR3 residues: CASSLAVDEQYF. CDR3 DNA sequence: TGTGCCAGCAGCTTAGCCGTCGACGAGCAGTACTTC.

This chain joins TRBV7-9 and TRBJ1-2; 12 bases agree with TRBD1. Germline-derived CDR1 and CDR2 are SEHNR and FQNEAQ (reference sequence). The CDR3 loop spans 14 amino acids. The ends lost 4 bases at V and 7 bases at J; junction bases unmatched: 4. The CDR3 spells CASSWGQGAGGYTF. CDR3 DNA: TGTGCCAGCAGCTGGGGACAGGGGGCCGGTGGCTACACCTTC.